Detailed here is one T cell receptor beta chain. Its cognate antigen is unknown. Germline assignment: CDR1 MDHEN and CDR2 SYDVKM. Between the trimmed V and J ends, which lost 8 bases and 8 bases, there was a span of 9 bases. The CDR3 covers 10 residues. The data originate from a study of cytomegalovirus exposure and HLA in healthy donors. Study-wide results and limits: With DRB1 most and HLA-C fewest, TCR association rates differed between HLA loci in a later analysis. Segments of the TCR beta V type were, in most cases, productive about 90% or about 30% of the time in an earlier analysis.

Primers for the PCR totalled 60 Vbeta and 13 Jbeta. The data were produced by immunoSEQ multiplex PCR, yet TCRdb's version contains in-frame clones alone and is incomplete. The specimen's table records fewer than 150,000 clones. This sequence joins TRBV28 and TRBJ1-2; a weak D match, TRBD1 (6 bases). The sequence came from a woman in her fifties or sixties in good health and CMV-seronegative. Sequencing input: PBMCs. The CDR3 DNA reads TGTGCCAGCCAGGGGATGGGCTACACCTTC. It translates to CASQGMGYTF.